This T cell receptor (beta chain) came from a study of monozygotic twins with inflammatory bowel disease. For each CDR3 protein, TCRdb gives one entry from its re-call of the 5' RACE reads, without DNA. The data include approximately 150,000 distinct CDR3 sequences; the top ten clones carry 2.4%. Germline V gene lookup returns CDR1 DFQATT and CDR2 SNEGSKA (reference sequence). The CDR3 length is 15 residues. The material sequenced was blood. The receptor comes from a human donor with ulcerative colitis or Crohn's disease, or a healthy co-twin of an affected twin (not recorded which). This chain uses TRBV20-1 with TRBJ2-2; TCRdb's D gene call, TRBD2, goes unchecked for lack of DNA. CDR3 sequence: CSARVAGKDTGELFF.